This T cell receptor (beta chain) was documented in a study of TIL therapy for anti-PD-1-resistant metastatic lung cancer. Study overall: Tumors carried a median roughly 1.6 non-synonymous mutations per megabase. The study's findings and limits: Patients were highly selected, enriched for treatment-naive, never-smoker and oncogene-addicted cases.

About this clone itself: Its antigen remains unknown.

Time point given: pre-treatment sample, taken before nivolumab and TIL therapy. Sequencing used immunoSEQ v3. Measured with immunoSEQ multiplex PCR; TCRdb has only the in-frame clones, and not every one. The repertoire holds 45,000 to 60,000 clones, with about 80% as singletons. The clonotype originates from a woman aged 25-80 years with non-small cell lung cancer. The sequenced sample was blood, obtained at baseline.

The CDR3 nucleotides read TGTGCCATCAGTGAAGGGGACAGCACAGATACGCAGTATTTT. Translating gives CAISEGDSTDTQYF. The gene calls are TRBV10-3 and TRBJ2-3; perhaps D is TRBD1 or TRBD2 (5 bases each). Trimming left V 3 bases short and J 0 bases short, with 7 bases between. CDR1 is ENHRY and CDR2 is SYGVKD in the germline V gene. This CDR3 is 14 amino acids long.